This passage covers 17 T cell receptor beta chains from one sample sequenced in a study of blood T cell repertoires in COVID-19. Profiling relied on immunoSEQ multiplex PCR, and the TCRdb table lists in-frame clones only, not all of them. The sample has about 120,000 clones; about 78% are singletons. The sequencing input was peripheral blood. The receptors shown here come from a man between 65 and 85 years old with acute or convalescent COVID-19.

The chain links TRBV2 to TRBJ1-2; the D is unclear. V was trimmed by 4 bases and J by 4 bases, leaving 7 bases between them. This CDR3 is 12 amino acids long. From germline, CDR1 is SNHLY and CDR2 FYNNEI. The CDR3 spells CASSVLAYGYTF. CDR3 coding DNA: TGTGCCAGCAGTGTTCTAGCCTATGGCTACACCTTC. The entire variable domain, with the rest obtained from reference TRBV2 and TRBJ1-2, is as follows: EPEVTQTPSHQVTQMGQEVILRCVPISNHLYFYWYRQILGQKVEFLVSFYNNEISEKSEIFDDQFSVERPDGSNFTLKIRSTKLEDSAMYFCASSVLAYGYTFGSGTRLTVV.

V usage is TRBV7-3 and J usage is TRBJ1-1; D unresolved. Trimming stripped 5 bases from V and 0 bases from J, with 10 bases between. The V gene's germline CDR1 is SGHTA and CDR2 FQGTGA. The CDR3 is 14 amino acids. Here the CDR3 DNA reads TGTGCCAGCAGCCCGGAGCCCATGAACACTGAAGCTTTCTTT. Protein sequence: CASSPEPMNTEAFF. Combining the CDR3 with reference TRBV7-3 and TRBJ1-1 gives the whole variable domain GAGVSQTPSNKVTEKGKYVELRCDPISGHTALYWYRQSLGQGPEFLIYFQGTGAADDSGLPNDRFFAVRPEGSVSTLKIQRTERGDSAVYLCASSPEPMNTEAFFGQGTRLTVV.

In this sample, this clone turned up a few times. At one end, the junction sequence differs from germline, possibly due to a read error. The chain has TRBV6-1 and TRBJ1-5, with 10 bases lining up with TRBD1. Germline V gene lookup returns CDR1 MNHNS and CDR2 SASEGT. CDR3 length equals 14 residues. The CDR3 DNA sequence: TGTGCCAGCAGCGAAGGACAGGGGGATCAGCCCCAGCATTTT. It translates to CASSEGQGDQPQHF.

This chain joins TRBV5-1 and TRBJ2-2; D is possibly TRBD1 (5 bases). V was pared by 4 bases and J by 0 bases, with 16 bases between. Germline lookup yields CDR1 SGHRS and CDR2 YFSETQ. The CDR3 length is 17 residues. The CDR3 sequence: CASSLTVAVANTGELFF. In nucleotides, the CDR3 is TGCGCCAGCAGCCTGACAGTGGCTGTTGCGAACACCGGGGAGCTGTTTTTT.

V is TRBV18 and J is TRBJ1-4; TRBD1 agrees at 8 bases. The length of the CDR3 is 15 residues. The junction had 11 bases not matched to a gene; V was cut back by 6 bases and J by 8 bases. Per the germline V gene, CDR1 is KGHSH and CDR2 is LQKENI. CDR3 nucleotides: TGTGCCAGCTCCCGTAATCAGGGGGCGCAGGAAAAACTGTTTTTT. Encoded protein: CASSRNQGAQEKLFF.

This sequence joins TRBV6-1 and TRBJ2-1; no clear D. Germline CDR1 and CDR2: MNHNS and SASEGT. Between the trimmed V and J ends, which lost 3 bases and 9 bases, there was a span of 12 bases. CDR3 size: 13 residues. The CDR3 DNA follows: TGTGCCAGCAGTGAGGTGGTCATGAGTGAGCAGTTCTTC. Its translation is CASSEVVMSEQFF.

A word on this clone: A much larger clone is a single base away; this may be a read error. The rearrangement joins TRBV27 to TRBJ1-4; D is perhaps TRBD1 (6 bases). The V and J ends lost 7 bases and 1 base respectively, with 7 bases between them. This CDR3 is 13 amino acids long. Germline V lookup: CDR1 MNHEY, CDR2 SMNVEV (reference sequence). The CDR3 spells CASKDRTNEKLFF. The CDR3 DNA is TGTGCCAGCAAGGACAGAACTAATGAAAAACTGTTTTTT.

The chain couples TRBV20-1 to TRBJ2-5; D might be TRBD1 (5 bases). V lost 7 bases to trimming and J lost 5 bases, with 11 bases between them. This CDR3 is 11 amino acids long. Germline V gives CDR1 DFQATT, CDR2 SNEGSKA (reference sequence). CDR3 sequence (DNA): TGCAGTGAAAGCAAGGGGGAGACCCAGTACTTC. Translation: CSESKGETQYF.

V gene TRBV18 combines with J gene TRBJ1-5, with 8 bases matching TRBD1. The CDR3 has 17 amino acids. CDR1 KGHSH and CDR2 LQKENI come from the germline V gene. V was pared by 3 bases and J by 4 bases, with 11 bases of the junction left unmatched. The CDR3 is CASSPTTGDRSNQPQHF. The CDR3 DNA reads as TGTGCCAGCTCACCGACGACGGGGGACAGGTCAAATCAGCCCCAGCATTTT.

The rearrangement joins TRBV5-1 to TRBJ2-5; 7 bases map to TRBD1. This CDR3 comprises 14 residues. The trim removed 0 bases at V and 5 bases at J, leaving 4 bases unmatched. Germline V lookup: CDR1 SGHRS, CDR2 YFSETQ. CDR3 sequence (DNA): TGCGCCAGCAGCTTGGGAGGGGGCTTTGAGACCCAGTACTTC. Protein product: CASSLGGGFETQYF.

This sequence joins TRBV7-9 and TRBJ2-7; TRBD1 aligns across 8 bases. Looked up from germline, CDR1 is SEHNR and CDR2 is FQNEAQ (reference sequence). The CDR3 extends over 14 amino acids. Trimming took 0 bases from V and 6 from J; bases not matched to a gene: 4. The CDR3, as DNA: TGTGCCAGCAGCTTAGCAGGGACAGGTGGCGAGCAGTACTTC. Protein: CASSLAGTGGEQYF.

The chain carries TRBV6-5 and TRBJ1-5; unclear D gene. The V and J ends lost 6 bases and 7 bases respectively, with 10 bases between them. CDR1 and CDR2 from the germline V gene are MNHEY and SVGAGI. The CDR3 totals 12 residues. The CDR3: CASSFTQQPQHF. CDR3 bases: TGTGCCAGCAGCTTTACACAGCAGCCCCAGCATTTT.

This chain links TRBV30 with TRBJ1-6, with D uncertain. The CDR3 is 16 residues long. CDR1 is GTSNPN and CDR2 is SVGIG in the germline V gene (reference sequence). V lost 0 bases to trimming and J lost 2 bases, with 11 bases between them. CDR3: CAWSVLERTYNSPLHF. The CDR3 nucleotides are TGTGCCTGGAGTGTTCTAGAACGAACCTATAATTCACCCCTCCACTTT. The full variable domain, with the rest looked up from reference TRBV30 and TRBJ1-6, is SQTIHQWPATLVQPVGSPLSLECTVEGTSNPNLYWYRQAAGRGLQLLFYSVGIGQISSEVPQNLSASRPQDRQFILSSKKLLLSDSGFYLCAWSVLERTYNSPLHFGNGTRLTVT.

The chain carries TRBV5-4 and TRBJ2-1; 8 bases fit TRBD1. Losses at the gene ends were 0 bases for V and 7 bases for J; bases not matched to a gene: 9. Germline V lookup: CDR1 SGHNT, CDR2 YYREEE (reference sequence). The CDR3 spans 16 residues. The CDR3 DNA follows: TGTGCCAGCAGCTTGGGACCGGACAGGGCTCCTAATGAGCAGTTCTTC. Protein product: CASSLGPDRAPNEQFF.

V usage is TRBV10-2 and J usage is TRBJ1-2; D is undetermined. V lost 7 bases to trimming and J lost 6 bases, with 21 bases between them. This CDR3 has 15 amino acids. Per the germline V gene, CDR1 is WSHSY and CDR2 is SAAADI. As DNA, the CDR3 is TGCGCCAGCACGAACGGGATCTCGGATCGGGATGGCTACACCTTC. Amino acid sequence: CASTNGISDRDGYTF.

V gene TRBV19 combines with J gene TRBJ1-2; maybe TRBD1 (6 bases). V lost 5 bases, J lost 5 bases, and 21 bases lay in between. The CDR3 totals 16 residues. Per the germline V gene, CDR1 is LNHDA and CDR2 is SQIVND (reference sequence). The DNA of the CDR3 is TGTGCCAGTAGTCTAAATCAGGGGAACTTGGGGTATGGCTACACCTTC. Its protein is CASSLNQGNLGYGYTF. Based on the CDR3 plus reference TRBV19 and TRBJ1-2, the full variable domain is DGGITQSPKYLFRKEGQNVTLSCEQNLNHDAMYWYRQDPGQGLRLIYYSQIVNDFQKGDIAEGYSVSREKKESFPLTVTSAQKNPTAFYLCASSLNQGNLGYGYTFGSGTRLTVV.

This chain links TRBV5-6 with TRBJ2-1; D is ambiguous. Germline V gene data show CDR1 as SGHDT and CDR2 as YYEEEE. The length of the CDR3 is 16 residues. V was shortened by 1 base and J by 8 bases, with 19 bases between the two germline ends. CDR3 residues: CASSLLDIPKHYEQFF. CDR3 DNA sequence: TGTGCCAGCAGCTTGCTCGACATTCCTAAGCACTATGAGCAGTTCTTC.